This T cell receptor beta chain was recorded in a study of monozygotic twins with inflammatory bowel disease. Broader study findings: T cell subtypes that differed could not be told apart. Twin pairs that were concordant did not differ from discordant pairs in repertoire similarity, possibly from limited power.

As concerns this clonotype: Its antigen is not identified.

The CDR3 sequence is 15 residues long. Germline-derived CDR1 and CDR2 are ENHRY and SYGVKD. Through template switching, UMIs that included a 6-nucleotide sample barcode were added. Both TCRalpha and TCRbeta cDNA were subjected to two nested PCRs lasting around 15 and 10 cycles. TCRdb re-analyzed the 5' RACE reads; it lists each CDR3 protein once, without DNA. The repertoire shows roughly 100,000 distinct CDR3 sequences; the top ten hold 1.5% to 2%. This TCR came from a human donor with ulcerative colitis or Crohn's disease, or a healthy co-twin of an affected twin (not recorded which). This chain connects TRBV10-3 to TRBJ1-2. Material: blood. The CDR3 sequence: CAISENPGTAYGYTF.